Listed below are T cell receptor beta chains from one sample, sequenced in a study of blood T cell repertoires in COVID-19. Clones were read by immunoSEQ multiplex PCR, and TCRdb kept only the in-frame ones, dropping some. The sample has 72,000 or so clones, about 87% seen once. The sequencing input was peripheral blood. The receptors come from a man aged 50 or older with active COVID-19. The CDR3 runs from the conserved cysteine through the conserved F or W. D genes are given only for firm matches. Only some rows state a clone size, as once, few, many or a class for expanded clones.

d_gene | len | abundance | j_gene | v_gene | CDR3nt | CDR3aa
. | 17 | . | TRBJ2-5 | TRBV13 | TGTGCCAGCAGCAAAACAGGGGGCGCCGGGAGGGAGGAGACCCAGTACTTC | CASSKTGGAGREETQYF
. | 13 | . | TRBJ1-5 | TRBV30 | TGTGCCTGGAGTAGGGGGTCGGAACAGCCCCAGCATTTT | CAWSRGSEQPQHF
. | 17 | . | TRBJ1-5 | TRBV5-8 | TGTGCCAGCAGCCCAGGCGAGGGTACCTACCTTAATCAGCCCCAGCATTTT | CASSPGEGTYLNQPQHF
TRBD1 | 15 | once | TRBJ2-4 | TRBV5-1 | TGCGCCAGCAGCCCATCGGACAGGGTGGAGAACATTCAGTACTTC | CASSPSDRVENIQYF
TRBD2 | 16 | few | TRBJ2-7 | TRBV3-1/TRBV3-2 | TGTGCCAGCAGCCAAGATATCCAGCGGGGATCCTACGAGCAGTACTTC | CASSQDIQRGSYEQYF
. | 12 | few | TRBJ1-5 | TRBV19 | TGTGCCAGTAGTATGAGGGATCAGCCCCAGCATTTT | CASSMRDQPQHF
. | 15 | . | TRBJ1-4 | TRBV4-1 | TGCGCCAGCAGCCCCCCCCAGGGAGGGGGGGAAAAACTGTTTTTT | CASSPPQGGGEKLFF
. | 15 | . | TRBJ2-6 | TRBV2 | TGTGCCAGCAGGGTACAGAGCTCTGGGGCCAACGTCCTGACTTTC | CASRVQSSGANVLTF
TRBD2 | 16 | . | TRBJ2-5 | TRBV19 | TGTGCCAGTAGTCCCGCTGGACTAGCGGCACAAGAGACCCAGTACTTC | CASSPAGLAAQETQYF
TRBD1 | 15 | . | TRBJ1-3 | TRBV6-5 | TGTGCCAGCAGCAGGACAGGGATCTCTGGAAACACCATATATTTT | CASSRTGISGNTIYF
. | 14 | . | TRBJ2-2 | TRBV28 | TGTGCCAGCAGCCTGACAACGAGCACCGGGGAGCTGTTTTTT | CASSLTTSTGELFF
. | 16 | . | TRBJ1-4 | TRBV19 | TGTGCCAGTAGTGTCGGACAGAGAACAACTAATGAAAAACTGTTTTTT | CASSVGQRTTNEKLFF
. | 16 | . | TRBJ1-2 | TRBV19 | TGTGCCAGTAGTACCAAGAAACAGGGAGCCTCGGGGGGCTACACCTTC | CASSTKKQGASGGYTF
. | 12 | . | TRBJ1-1 | TRBV28 | TGTGCCAGCAGTCGCGACAGGCTTGAAGCTTTCTTT | CASSRDRLEAFF
TRBD1 | 17 | . | TRBJ2-2 | TRBV25-1 | TGTGCCAGCAGTGACTTCAGCAGGGGGCCGAACACCGGGGAGCTGTTTTTT | CASSDFSRGPNTGELFF
TRBD1 | 14 | . | TRBJ2-5 | TRBV2 | TGTGCCAGCAGCGACAGGGTGAGGGATGAGACCCAGTACTTC | CASSDRVRDETQYF
TRBD1 | 15 | . | TRBJ1-1 | TRBV25-1 | TGTGCCAGCACCGAGACAGGGCGTACTTATGGGGAAGCTTTCTTT | CASTETGRTYGEAFF
. | 15 | . | TRBJ2-4 | TRBV6-1 | TGTGCCAGCAGTGATTCAGGGTTAGCCAAAAACATTCAGTACTTC | CASSDSGLAKNIQYF
. | 15 | . | TRBJ2-7 | TRBV19 | TGTGCCAGTAGTATTAAGACAGGAAGCTCCTACGAGCAGTACTTC | CASSIKTGSSYEQYF
TRBD1 | 14 | . | TRBJ1-1 | TRBV5-1 | TGCGCCAGCAGCTTGACAGGGGGGAACACTGAAGCTTTCTTT | CASSLTGGNTEAFF
. | 16 | . | TRBJ2-3 | TRBV10-1 | TGCGCCAGCAGTTACGGGCCTGGGGGCCTCACAGATACGCAGTATTTT | CASSYGPGGLTDTQYF
TRBD2 | 19 | once | TRBJ2-1 | TRBV15 | TGTGCCACCAGCAGAGATAAAAAGGAACTAGCGGCCTGGATTAATGAGCAGTTCTTC | CATSRDKKELAAWINEQFF
. | 14 | once | TRBJ2-7 | TRBV11-2 | TGTGCCAGCAGCTTAGATGTCGAGGGCTACGAGCAGTACTTC | CASSLDVEGYEQYF
. | 15 | . | TRBJ2-1 | TRBV19 | TGTGCCAGTAGTAGGGAGACCTCCCGCTGGAATGAGCAGTTCTTC | CASSRETSRWNEQFF
. | 14 | . | TRBJ2-7 | TRBV27 | TGTGCCAGCAGTCCTGGACTGGCGGGGTACGGGCAGTACTTC | CASSPGLAGYGQYF
. | 13 | few | TRBJ1-5 | TRBV29-1 | TGCAGCGTTGGGTGGGGCCGTAATCAGCCCCAGCATTTT | CSVGWGRNQPQHF
. | 13 | . | TRBJ1-2 | TRBV27 | TGTGCCAGCAGTTTCGGGGGGGTAGGTGGCTACACCTTC | CASSFGGVGGYTF
TRBD1 | 14 | . | TRBJ1-3 | TRBV5-1 | TGCGCCAGCCAGCTGGACAGGGCTGGAAACACCATATATTTT | CASQLDRAGNTIYF
. | 14 | . | TRBJ1-1 | TRBV13 | TGTGCCAGCAGCCTGGGAGTGGGGAACACTGAAGCTTTCTTT | CASSLGVGNTEAFF
TRBD1 | 13 | . | TRBJ1-2 | TRBV20-1 | TGCAGTGCTAGTTCGGGCAGGGGGTATGGCTACACCTTC | CSASSGRGYGYTF
. | 16 | . | TRBJ1-4 | TRBV5-4 | TGTGCCAGCAGTCGCCTTTGGGGGGTCACTAATGAAAAACTGTTTTTT | CASSRLWGVTNEKLFF
. | 13 | . | TRBJ1-2 | TRBV20-1 | TGCAGTGCTAGTGTGACAGCAAACTATGGCTACACCTTC | CSASVTANYGYTF
. | 15 | once | TRBJ2-1 | TRBV4-1 | TGCGCCAGCAGCCCCGAACTAGGTTCTGTCAATGAGCAGTTCTTC | CASSPELGSVNEQFF
TRBD1 | 15 | once | TRBJ2-7 | TRBV18 | TGTGCCAGCTCACCAACATCCGGGACAGCCTACGAGCAGTACTTC | CASSPTSGTAYEQYF
TRBD1 | 15 | . | TRBJ1-6 | TRBV6-5 | TGTGCCAGCAGAGGGGACAGCCCCCCCACTTCACCCCTCCACTTT | CASRGDSPPTSPLHF
. | 14 | . | TRBJ1-2 | TRBV4-2 | TGTGCCAGCAGCCATGACTATCGGAAGGAAGGCTACACCTTC | CASSHDYRKEGYTF
. | 13 | . | TRBJ2-7 | TRBV27 | TGTGCCAGCAGTTTAAAGGGGGCCTACGAGCAGTACTTC | CASSLKGAYEQYF
TRBD2 | 18 | once | TRBJ2-5 | TRBV11-2 | TGTGCCAGCAGCTTAATGGGGAGCCGGCGGGAGGGCCGGGAGACCCAGTACTTC | CASSLMGSRREGRETQYF
TRBD1 | 13 | . | TRBJ1-1 | TRBV19 | TGTGCCAGTAGTACCCAGGACAGGTCGGGGGCTTTCTTT | CASSTQDRSGAFF
. | 14 | . | TRBJ1-1 | TRBV3-1/TRBV3-2 | TGTGCCAGCAGCCAAGGATGGACAAGTACTGAAGCTTTCTTT | CASSQGWTSTEAFF
. | 14 | . | TRBJ1-4 | TRBV7-2 | TGTGCCAGCAGCTTATCGGGGAATGACGAAAAACTGTTTTTT | CASSLSGNDEKLFF
. | 14 | . | TRBJ2-7 | TRBV23-1 | TGCGCCAGCAGTCAATGGGCGCGAGCCTACGAGCAGTACTTC | CASSQWARAYEQYF
. | 11 | . | TRBJ1-1 | TRBV20-1 | TGCAGCGGACACCAGAACACTGAAGCTTTCTTT | CSGHQNTEAFF
TRBD1 | 16 | . | TRBJ2-5 | TRBV5-8 | TGTGCCAGCAGCCCTGCAGGAACAGGGGATCAAGAGACCCAGTACTTC | CASSPAGTGDQETQYF
. | 15 | . | TRBJ2-1 | TRBV5-1 | TGCGCCAGCAGCACCACTAGTATTTCCTACAATGAGCAGTTCTTC | CASSTTSISYNEQFF
. | 14 | . | TRBJ1-1 | TRBV28 | TGTGCCAGCAGTTTACGGCAGGCAGACACTGAAGCTTTCTTT | CASSLRQADTEAFF
. | 14 | . | TRBJ2-5 | TRBV5-8 | TGTGCCAGCAGCTTGCTGGCGGCCGGGGAGACCCAGTACTTC | CASSLLAAGETQYF
TRBD2 | 15 | . | TRBJ2-2 | TRBV29-1 | TGCAGCGCCGGACTAGCGGGCACGAACACCGGGGAGCTGTTTTTT | CSAGLAGTNTGELFF
. | 14 | . | TRBJ2-7 | TRBV11-2 | TGTGCCAGCAGCTTACGCCCCAGGGGGGAAGAGCAGTACTTC | CASSLRPRGEEQYF
. | 16 | . | TRBJ1-2 | TRBV29-1 | TGCAGCGTTGAAGATCAGGGGACCCTGACCCTCTATGGCTACACCTTC | CSVEDQGTLTLYGYTF
. | 17 | . | TRBJ2-3 | TRBV21-1 | TGTGCCAGCAGGGGACAGGGGGGAGAGACTAGCACAGATACGCAGTATTTT | CASRGQGGETSTDTQYF